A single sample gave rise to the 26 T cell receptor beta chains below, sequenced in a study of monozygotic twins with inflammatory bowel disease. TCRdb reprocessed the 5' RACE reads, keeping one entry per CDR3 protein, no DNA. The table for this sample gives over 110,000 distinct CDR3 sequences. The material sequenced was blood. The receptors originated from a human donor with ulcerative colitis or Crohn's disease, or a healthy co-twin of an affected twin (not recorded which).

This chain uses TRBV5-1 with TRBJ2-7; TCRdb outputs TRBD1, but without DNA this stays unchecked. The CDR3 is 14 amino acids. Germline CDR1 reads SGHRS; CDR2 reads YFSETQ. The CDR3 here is CASRRTGGAYEQYF.

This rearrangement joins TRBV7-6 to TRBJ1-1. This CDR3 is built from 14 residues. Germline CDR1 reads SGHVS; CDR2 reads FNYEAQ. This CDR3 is CASSLVQGPAEAFF.

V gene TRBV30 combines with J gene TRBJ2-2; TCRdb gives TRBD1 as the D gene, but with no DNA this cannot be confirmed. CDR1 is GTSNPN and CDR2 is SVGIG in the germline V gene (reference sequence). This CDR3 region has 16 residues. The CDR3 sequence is CAWSVLGTGGTGELFF.

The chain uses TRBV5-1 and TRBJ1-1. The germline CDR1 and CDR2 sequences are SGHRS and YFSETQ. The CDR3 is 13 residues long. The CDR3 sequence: CASSLVGFTEAFF.

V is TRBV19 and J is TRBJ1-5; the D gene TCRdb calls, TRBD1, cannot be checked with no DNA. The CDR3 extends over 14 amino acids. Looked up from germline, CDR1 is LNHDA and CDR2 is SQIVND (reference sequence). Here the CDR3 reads CASSTGTDHQPQHF.

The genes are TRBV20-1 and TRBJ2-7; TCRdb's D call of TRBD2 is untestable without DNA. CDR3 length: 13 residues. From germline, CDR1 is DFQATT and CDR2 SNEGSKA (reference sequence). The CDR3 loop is CSAMADSSYEQYF.

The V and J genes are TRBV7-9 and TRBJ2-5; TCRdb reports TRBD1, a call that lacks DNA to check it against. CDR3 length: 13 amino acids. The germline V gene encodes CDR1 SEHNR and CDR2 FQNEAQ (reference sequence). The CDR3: CASLRTVQETQYF.

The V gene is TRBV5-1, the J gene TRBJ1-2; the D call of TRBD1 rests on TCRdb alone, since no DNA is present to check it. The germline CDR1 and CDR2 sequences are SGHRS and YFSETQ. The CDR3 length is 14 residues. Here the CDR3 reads CASSPQDRGSGYTF.

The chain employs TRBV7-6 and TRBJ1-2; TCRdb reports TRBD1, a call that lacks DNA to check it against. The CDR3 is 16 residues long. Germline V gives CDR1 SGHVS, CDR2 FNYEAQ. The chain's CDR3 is CASSAHTRGGVDGYTF.

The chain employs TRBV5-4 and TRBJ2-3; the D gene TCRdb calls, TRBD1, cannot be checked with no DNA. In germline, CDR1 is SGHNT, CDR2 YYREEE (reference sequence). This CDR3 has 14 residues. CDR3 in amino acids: CASSLRGGPDTQYF. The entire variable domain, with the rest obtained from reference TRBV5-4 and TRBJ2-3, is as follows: ETGVTQSPTHLIKTRGQQVTLRCSSQSGHNTVSWYQQALGQGPQFIFQYYREEENGRGNFPPRFSGLQFPNYSSELNVNALELDDSALYLCASSLRGGPDTQYFGPGTRLTVL.

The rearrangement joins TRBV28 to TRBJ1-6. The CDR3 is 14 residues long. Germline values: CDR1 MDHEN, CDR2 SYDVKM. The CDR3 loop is CASRPVSYNSPLHF.

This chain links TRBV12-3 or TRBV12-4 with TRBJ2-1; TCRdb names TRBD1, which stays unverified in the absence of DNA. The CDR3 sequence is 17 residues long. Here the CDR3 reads CASRGTGEGNSYNEQFF.

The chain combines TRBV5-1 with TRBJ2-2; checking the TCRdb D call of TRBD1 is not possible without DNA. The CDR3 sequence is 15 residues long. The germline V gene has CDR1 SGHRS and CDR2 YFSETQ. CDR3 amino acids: CASSPDRVATGELFF. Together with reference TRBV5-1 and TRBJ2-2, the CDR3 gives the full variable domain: KAGVTQTPRYLIKTRGQQVTLSCSPISGHRSVSWYQQTPGQGLQFLFEYFSETQRNKGNFPGRFSGRQFSNSRSEMNVSTLELGDSALYLCASSPDRVATGELFFGEGSRLTVL.

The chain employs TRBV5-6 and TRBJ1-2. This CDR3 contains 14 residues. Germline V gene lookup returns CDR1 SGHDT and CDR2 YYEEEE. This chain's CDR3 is CASSLITAIYGYTF.

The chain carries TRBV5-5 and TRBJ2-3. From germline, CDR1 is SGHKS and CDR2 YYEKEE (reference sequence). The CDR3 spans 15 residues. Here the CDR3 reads CASTLMIFGTDTQYF.

The CDR3 is CASSLGLASTEAFF. The genes are TRBV12-3 or TRBV12-4 and TRBJ1-1. There are 14 residues in the CDR3.

The CDR3: CASRSGGGRYPTDTQYF. The chain is built from TRBV5-6 and TRBJ2-3; TCRdb outputs TRBD1, but without DNA this stays unchecked. Per germline, CDR1 SGHDT and CDR2 YYEEEE. CDR3 length: 17 amino acids.

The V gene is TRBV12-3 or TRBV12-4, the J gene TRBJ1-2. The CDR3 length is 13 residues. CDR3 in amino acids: CASKEDLNYGYTF.

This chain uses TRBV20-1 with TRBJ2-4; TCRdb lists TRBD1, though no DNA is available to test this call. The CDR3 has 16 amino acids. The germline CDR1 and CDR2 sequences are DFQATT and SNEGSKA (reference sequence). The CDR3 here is CSARTPGGAAKNIQYF.

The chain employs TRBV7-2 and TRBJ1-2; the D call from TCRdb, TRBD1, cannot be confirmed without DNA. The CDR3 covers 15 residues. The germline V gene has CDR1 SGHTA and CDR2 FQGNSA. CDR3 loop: CASSNSIWGAGGYTF.

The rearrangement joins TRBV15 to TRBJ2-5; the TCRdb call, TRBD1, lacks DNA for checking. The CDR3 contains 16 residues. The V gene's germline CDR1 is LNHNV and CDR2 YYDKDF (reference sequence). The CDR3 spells CATSRGAGTAQETQYF.

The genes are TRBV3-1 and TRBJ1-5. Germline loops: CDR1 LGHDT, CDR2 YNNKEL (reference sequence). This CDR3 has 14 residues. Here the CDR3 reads CASSQERVNQPQHF.

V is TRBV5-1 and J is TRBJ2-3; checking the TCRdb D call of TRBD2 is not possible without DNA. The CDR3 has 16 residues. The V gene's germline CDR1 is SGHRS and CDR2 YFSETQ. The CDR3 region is CASSLASGGPRGTQYF.

The CDR3 here is CSALGQLSNQPQHF. V is TRBV20-1 and J is TRBJ1-5; as DNA is missing, the TRBD1 call by TCRdb cannot be tested. The CDR3 consists of 14 residues. Germline CDR1 DFQATT, CDR2 SNEGSKA (reference sequence).

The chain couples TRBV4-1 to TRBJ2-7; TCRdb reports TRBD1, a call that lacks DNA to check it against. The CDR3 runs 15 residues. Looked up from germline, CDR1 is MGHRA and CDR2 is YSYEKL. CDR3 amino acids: CASSQDRGGWYEQYF.

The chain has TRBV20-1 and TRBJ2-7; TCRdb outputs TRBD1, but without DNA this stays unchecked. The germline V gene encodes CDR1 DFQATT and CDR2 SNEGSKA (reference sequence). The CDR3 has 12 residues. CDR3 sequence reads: CSASGGIYEQYF.